The clone carrying this TCR beta chain showed up just a few times. This specimen belongs to a study of blood T cells in healthy people across ages. The length of the CDR3 is 14 residues. After removal of 1 base from V and 8 bases from J, the junction contained 5 bases not matched to a gene. Germline-derived CDR1 and CDR2 are SGHAT and FQNNGV. Next came a second PCR, run for about 7 to 11 cycles, which used a sample-barcoded 5' primer along with a J-beta primer mix. Every sample gave at least 3 million paired-end reads containing CDR3. TCRdb called the 5' RACE reads again in MiXCR, with one record for every CDR3 protein. The repertoire has around 1,000,000 distinct CDR3 sequences, 20% to 25% of them found once; the top ten carry around 0.75%. The same data also went into a second study, on T cells of mothers and their children. That work adds: Related and unrelated pairs show similar shaping of TCR recombination output by thymic selection.

The V and J genes are TRBV11-2 and TRBJ1-2; 9 bases are a match to TRBD1. The source is a girl aged 2 to 10 in good health. Sequenced material: blood. The CDR3 DNA follows: TGTGCCAGCAGCTTAGTACAGGGACAGGGCGGCTACACCTTC. It codes for CASSLVQGQGGYTF. Filled out from reference TRBV11-2 and TRBJ1-2, the complete variable domain reads EAGVAQSPRYKIIEKRQSVAFWCNPISGHATLYWYQQILGQGPKLLIQFQNNGVVDDSQLPKDRFSAERLKGVDSTLKIQPAKLEDSAVYLCASSLVQGQGGYTFGSGTRLTVV.